This TCR beta chain was captured by sequencing in a study of blood T cell repertoires in COVID-19. This clone was detected once. CDR1 and CDR2 (germline): MNHEY, SVGAGI. The CDR3 contains 14 residues. V shed 6 bases and J shed 3 bases, with 12 bases lying between them. This table comes from immunoSEQ multiplex PCR, and its TCRdb copy is limited to in-frame clones, with some not included. Of about 42,000 clones listed, roughly 87% are singletons. The receptor was isolated from a woman over 75 in a cohort sampled during active or convalescent COVID-19. The sample was peripheral blood. The V and J genes are TRBV6-5 and TRBJ1-5; a weak D match, TRBD1 (5 bases). CDR3 sequence reads: CASRFRESNQPQHF. The CDR3 DNA sequence: TGTGCCAGCAGATTCAGGGAATCCAATCAGCCCCAGCATTTT.